This entry concerns a single T cell receptor beta chain. V gave up 6 bases and J gave up 6 bases; unmatched junction bases: 7. Germline V gene lookup returns CDR1 SGHTA and CDR2 FQGNSA. The CDR3 is 15 amino acids. Participants were placed into cohorts based on the clinical history they reported. The sample belongs to a study of blood T cell repertoires in COVID-19. Some clones are missing from TCRdb's copy, which holds only in-frame ones; the method was immunoSEQ multiplex PCR. The sample has about 200,000 clones, about 85% seen once. The specimen sequenced was PBMCs or T cells enriched from blood (not recorded which). This rearrangement joins TRBV7-2 to TRBJ2-3; 12 positions agree with TRBD2. The receptor's source is a middle-aged woman in a cohort exposed to, infected with or recovered from COVID-19 (not recorded which). CDR3 bases: TGTGCCAGCAGTTCAGGACTAGCGGGGAGTGATACGCAGTATTTT. Residues: CASSSGLAGSDTQYF.